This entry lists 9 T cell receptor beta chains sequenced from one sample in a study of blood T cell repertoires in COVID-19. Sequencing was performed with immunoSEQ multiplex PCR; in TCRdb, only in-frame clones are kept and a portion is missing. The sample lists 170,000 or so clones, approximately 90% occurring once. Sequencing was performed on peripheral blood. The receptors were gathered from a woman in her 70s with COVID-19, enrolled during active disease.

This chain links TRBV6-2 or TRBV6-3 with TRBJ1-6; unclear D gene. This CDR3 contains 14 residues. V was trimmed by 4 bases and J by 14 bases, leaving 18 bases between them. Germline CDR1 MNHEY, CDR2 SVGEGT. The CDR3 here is CASSLAKFGGALHF. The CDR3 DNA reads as TGTGCCAGCAGTTTGGCCAAGTTCGGTGGAGCCCTCCACTTT.

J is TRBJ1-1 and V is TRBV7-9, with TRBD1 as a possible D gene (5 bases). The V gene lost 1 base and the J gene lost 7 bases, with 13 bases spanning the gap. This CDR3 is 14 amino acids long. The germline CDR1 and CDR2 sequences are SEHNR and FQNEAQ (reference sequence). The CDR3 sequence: CASSLDWGVIEAFF. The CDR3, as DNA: TGTGCCAGCAGCTTAGATTGGGGGGTAATTGAAGCTTTCTTT.

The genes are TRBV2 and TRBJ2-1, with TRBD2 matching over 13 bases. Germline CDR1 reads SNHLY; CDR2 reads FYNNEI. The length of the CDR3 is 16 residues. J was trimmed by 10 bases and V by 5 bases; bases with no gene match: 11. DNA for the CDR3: TGTGCCAGCAGTTCCGGGACTAGCGGGATCCCGGGCGAGCAGTTCTTC. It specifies CASSSGTSGIPGEQFF.

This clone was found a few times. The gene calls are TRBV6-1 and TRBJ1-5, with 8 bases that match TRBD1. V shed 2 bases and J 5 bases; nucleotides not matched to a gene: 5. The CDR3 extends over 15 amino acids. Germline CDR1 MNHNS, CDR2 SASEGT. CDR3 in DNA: TGTGCCAGCAGTGAAAGGAGGACAGGGCATCAGCCCCAGCATTTT. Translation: CASSERRTGHQPQHF.

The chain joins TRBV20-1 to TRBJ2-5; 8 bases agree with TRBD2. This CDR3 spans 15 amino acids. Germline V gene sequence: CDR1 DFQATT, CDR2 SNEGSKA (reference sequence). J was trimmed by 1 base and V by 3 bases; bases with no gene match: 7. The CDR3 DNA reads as TGCAGTGCTAGTGGAGTAGCGGGACTCCAAGAGACCCAGTACTTC. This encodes CSASGVAGLQETQYF.

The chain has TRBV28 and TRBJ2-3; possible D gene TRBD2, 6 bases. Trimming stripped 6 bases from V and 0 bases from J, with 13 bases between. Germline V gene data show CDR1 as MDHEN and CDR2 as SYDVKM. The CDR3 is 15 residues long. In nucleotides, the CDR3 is TGTGCCAGCAGCCGTGGGGGGTATAGCACAGATACGCAGTATTTT. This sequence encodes CASSRGGYSTDTQYF.

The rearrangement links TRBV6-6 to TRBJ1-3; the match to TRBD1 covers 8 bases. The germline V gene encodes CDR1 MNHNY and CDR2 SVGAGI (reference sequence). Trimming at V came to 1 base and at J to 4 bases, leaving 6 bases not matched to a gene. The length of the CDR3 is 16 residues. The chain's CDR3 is CASSYLGQEEGNTIYF. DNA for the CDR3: TGTGCCAGCAGTTACTTGGGACAGGAGGAAGGAAACACCATATATTTT.

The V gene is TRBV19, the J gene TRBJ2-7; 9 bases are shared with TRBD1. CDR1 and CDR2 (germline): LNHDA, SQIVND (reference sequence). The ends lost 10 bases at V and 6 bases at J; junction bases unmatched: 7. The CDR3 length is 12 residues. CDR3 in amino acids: CATRDRVGEQYF. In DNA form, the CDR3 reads TGTGCCACTCGGGACAGGGTGGGCGAGCAGTACTTC.

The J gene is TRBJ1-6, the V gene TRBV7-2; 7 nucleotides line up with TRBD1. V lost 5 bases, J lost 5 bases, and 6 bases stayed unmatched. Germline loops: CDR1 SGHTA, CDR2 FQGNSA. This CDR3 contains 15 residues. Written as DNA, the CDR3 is TGTGCCAGCAGCCCTAGTAGGGGGCATAATTCACCCCTCCACTTT. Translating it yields CASSPSRGHNSPLHF.